The source of this TCR beta chain is a study of blood T cell repertoires in COVID-19. On the study more broadly: Specimens from acute and convalescent COVID-19 originated in the United States, Italy and Spain. Nucleic acid was either cDNA or gDNA, and it came from T cells, B-cell-depleted T cells, or PBMCs.

The protocol was immunoSEQ multiplex PCR, while the TCRdb copy is restricted to in-frame clones and leaves out a portion. The table lists some 190,000 clones, roughly 88% of them singletons. CDR1 is SGHRS, CDR2 YFSETQ, per germline. Trimming left V 0 bases short and J 9 bases short, with 19 bases between. The CDR3 runs 17 residues. Source material: peripheral blood. This sequence originates from a man aged 55-75 years with acute or convalescent COVID-19. The V and J genes are TRBV5-1 and TRBJ1-6; possibly TRBD1 for D (6 bases). DNA of the CDR3: TGCGCCAGCAGCTTGGGTGTGGGGGCCAAAGAGGGTTCACCCCTCCACTTT. Translated, it gives CASSLGVGAKEGSPLHF. The full variable domain, its missing parts supplied by reference TRBV5-1 and TRBJ1-6, is KAGVTQTPRYLIKTRGQQVTLSCSPISGHRSVSWYQQTPGQGLQFLFEYFSETQRNKGNFPGRFSGRQFSNSRSEMNVSTLELGDSALYLCASSLGVGAKEGSPLHFGNGTRLTVT.